The 18 T cell receptor beta chains below were found in one sample sequenced in a study of response to subunit inactivated influenza vaccine. TCRdb called the RT-PCR reads again in MiXCR, with one record for every CDR3 protein. Of 650,000 to 700,000 distinct CDR3 sequences listed, less than 20% are singletons. Sequencing was performed on PBMCs from blood, taken about 11 days after vaccination. Every receptor here comes from a man aged 50-60 years who received an inactivated influenza vaccine.

This clonotype was counted only a few times. The chain has TRBV6-6 and TRBJ2-7, with D unresolved. V was shortened by 7 bases and J by 6 bases, with 16 bases between the two germline ends. Germline V lookup: CDR1 MNHNY, CDR2 SVGAGI (reference sequence). The CDR3 loop spans 13 amino acids. Here the CDR3 DNA reads TGTGCCAGCAAGGCGCTTACCACCTCCGAGCAGTACTTC. It translates to CASKALTTSEQYF.

In this sample, this clonotype turned up many times. The CDR3 here is CASSVGVSGNTIYF. DNA for the CDR3: TGTGCCAGCAGCGTTGGAGTCTCTGGAAACACCATATATTTT. J is TRBJ1-3 and V is TRBV5-6; D uncertain. The V gene's germline CDR1 is SGHDT and CDR2 YYEEEE. V was clipped by 4 bases and J by 0 bases, with 8 bases between them. The CDR3 has 14 amino acids.

CDR3 region: CASNPSGGYNEQFF. CDR3 sequence (DNA): TGTGCCAGCAACCCTAGCGGGGGCTACAATGAGCAGTTCTTC. The chain couples TRBV5-4 to TRBJ2-1; 10 nucleotides match TRBD2. J lost 3 bases, V lost 6 bases, and 3 bases had no gene match. This CDR3 has 14 residues. CDR1 and CDR2 (germline): SGHNT, YYREEE (reference sequence).

This clonotype has more than one count but fewer than ten. V is TRBV7-9 and J is TRBJ2-7; the D is unclear. V was pared by 6 bases and J by 2 bases, with 14 bases between. The CDR3 totals 14 residues. Germline V CDR1 and CDR2: SEHNR, FQNEAQ (reference sequence). The CDR3 nucleotides read TGTGCCAGCAGTTGGGTTGGGAACCCCTACGAGCAGTACTTC. Protein: CASSWVGNPYEQYF.

This clonotype showed up just a few times. The genes are TRBV29-1 and TRBJ2-3; no firm D call. There are 11 residues in the CDR3. The V and J ends lost 3 bases and 14 bases respectively, with 15 bases between them. Germline V lookup: CDR1 SQVTM, CDR2 ANQGSEA. CDR3 nucleotides: TGCAGCGTTGATTTAAGGTTCTCCCCGTATTTT. Its protein product is CSVDLRFSPYF.

This clonotype occurred a few times. The rearrangement joins TRBV11-2 to TRBJ1-5; D uncertain. V was cut by 5 bases and J by 2 bases, with 13 bases left in between. The germline V gene encodes CDR1 SGHAT and CDR2 FQNNGV. The CDR3 extends over 15 amino acids. The CDR3 DNA reads TGTGCCAGCAGCCCCGGGCCCTGGGGCAATCAGCCCCAGCATTTT. Its translation is CASSPGPWGNQPQHF.

This rearrangement joins TRBV7-2 to TRBJ2-4, with D tentatively TRBD1 or TRBD2 (5 bases each). There are 13 residues in the CDR3. Germline V gene lookup returns CDR1 SGHTA and CDR2 FQGNSA. The germline V and J ends were trimmed by 5 bases and 8 bases, with 13 bases remaining between them. The CDR3 protein is CASSGGATDIQYF. CDR3 DNA: TGTGCCAGCAGCGGGGGAGCGACGGACATTCAGTACTTC.

This clonotype was seen a few times. This chain links TRBV4-1 with TRBJ2-1, with a tentative D call TRBD1 (6 bases). From germline, CDR1 is MGHRA and CDR2 YSYEKL. V lost 0 bases to trimming and J lost 8 bases, with 14 bases between them. CDR3 size: 15 residues. DNA of the CDR3: TGCGCCAGCAGCCAAGAACCCAGGGGTAGGGATGAGCAGTTCTTC. The encoded protein is CASSQEPRGRDEQFF.

This clonotype was found a few times. CDR3 residues: CASSRDLDEQFF. The CDR3 DNA follows: TGTGCCAGCAGCCGGGACCTCGATGAGCAGTTCTTC. This chain connects TRBV7-9 to TRBJ2-1; D is tentatively TRBD1 or TRBD2 (5 bases each). The CDR3 has 12 residues. Trimming stripped 5 bases from V and 8 bases from J, with 10 bases between. In germline, CDR1 is SEHNR, CDR2 FQNEAQ (reference sequence).

This clonotype was seen ten or more times. This chain uses TRBV12-3 or TRBV12-4 with TRBJ2-3; 10 bases line up with TRBD1. V was clipped by 5 bases and J by 3 bases; unmatched bases: 5. The CDR3 length is 15 residues. This chain's CDR3 is CASSGGQGKTDTQYF. The DNA for the CDR3 is TGTGCCAGCAGTGGGGGACAGGGGAAAACAGATACGCAGTATTTT.

This clonotype was seen more than once but under ten times. This chain links TRBV28 with TRBJ2-1; no reliable D call. V lost 6 bases to trimming and J lost 1 base, with 10 bases between them. CDR1 MDHEN and CDR2 SYDVKM come from the germline V gene. CDR3 length: 14 amino acids. The CDR3 sequence is CASSQHGSYNEQFF. As DNA, the CDR3 is TGTGCCAGCAGCCAACATGGGTCCTACAATGAGCAGTTCTTC.

Points on this clonotype: One end of the junction fails to match germline, which may point to a read error. The chain couples TRBV4-2 to TRBJ2-7, with 7 bases fitting TRBD1. Germline CDR1 and CDR2: LGHNA and YNFKEQ. This CDR3 comprises 14 residues. CDR3 loop: CASSGTGVALEKYF. CDR3 in DNA: TGTGCCAGCAGCGGCACAGGGGTAGCGCTCGAGAAGTACTTC.

This clonotype occurred many times. This chain joins TRBV24-1 and TRBJ1-4; 8 positions match TRBD1. The CDR3 has 14 residues. The germline CDR1 and CDR2 sequences are KGHDR and SFDVKD. Losses at the gene ends were 3 bases for V and 8 bases for J; bases not matched to a gene: 4. CDR3 bases: TGTGCCACCAGTGATCCGGGACAGGCCGAAAAACTGTTTTTT. As protein: CATSDPGQAEKLFF.

CDR3 sequence: CAIKREQNYEQYF. The CDR3 region has the DNA TGTGCCATCAAGAGGGAACAGAACTACGAGCAGTACTTC. This rearrangement joins TRBV10-3 to TRBJ2-7, with D perhaps matching TRBD2 (5 bases). V was cut by 7 bases and J by 3 bases, with 13 bases left in between. Germline V gene data show CDR1 as ENHRY and CDR2 as SYGVKD. The CDR3 totals 13 residues.

V is TRBV9 and J is TRBJ2-3, with TRBD2 matching 9 bases. V trimming: 0 bases; J trimming: 2 bases; junction bases outside the gene matches: 13. CDR3 length equals 19 residues. Germline V CDR1 and CDR2: SGDLS, YYNGEE. CDR3 DNA sequence: TGTGCCAGCAGCGTAGGTCCGGGACTAGCTCTTCTCAACACAGATACGCAGTATTTT. It is translated as CASSVGPGLALLNTDTQYF. Full variable domain (missing parts from reference TRBV9 and TRBJ2-3): DSGVTQTPKHLITATGQRVTLRCSPRSGDLSVYWYQQSLDQGLQFLIQYYNGEERAKGNILERFSAQQFPDLHSELNLSSLELGDSALYFCASSVGPGLALLNTDTQYFGPGTRLTVL.

The chain employs TRBV27 and TRBJ2-3, with TRBD2 matching over 10 bases. Germline CDR1 is MNHEY and CDR2 is SMNVEV (reference sequence). The CDR3 covers 17 residues. Losses at the gene ends were 2 bases for V and 3 bases for J; bases not matched to a gene: 8. CDR3 region: CASSLPPAGGPTDTQYF. The CDR3, as DNA: TGTGCCAGCAGTTTACCCCCAGCGGGGGGGCCGACAGATACGCAGTATTTT.

This chain links TRBV27 with TRBJ2-3; 8 bases agree with TRBD1. The CDR3 is 14 amino acids. V shed 8 bases, J shed 1 base, and the junction held 5 bases outside the gene matches. Germline loops: CDR1 MNHEY, CDR2 SMNVEV (reference sequence). The CDR3 DNA reads TGTGCCAGCCAACCGGGACAGGGCACAGATACGCAGTATTTT. This encodes CASQPGQGTDTQYF.

This clonotype was counted only a few times. The chain has TRBV7-2 and TRBJ1-1, with D possibly being TRBD1 (5 bases). In germline, CDR1 is SGHTA, CDR2 FQGNSA. The CDR3 consists of 14 residues. Trimming took off 4 bases at V and 5 bases at J, with 14 bases between the two ends. DNA for the CDR3: TGTGCCAGCAGCTCCTTCGGGGGGAGTACTGAAGCTTTCTTT. Translation gives CASSSFGGSTEAFF.